This TCR beta chain was obtained from a study of cytomegalovirus exposure and HLA in healthy donors (dated 2017 in TCRdb). Concerning the study at large: According to an earlier analysis of several hundred of the donors, some 180 million T cells yielded 117 million unique TCR beta sequences and about 300 Gb of sequence data. An early release that covered several hundred HLA-typed donors contained 300 to 350 gigabases of sequencing data and about 93 million unique TCR sequences. Of the roughly 390 genotyped donors, around 81% fell in the genetic ancestry cluster associated with self-reported Caucasian donors. The study aimed to test whether cataloging public T cell receptors could reveal signatures of past pathogen exposure. The study profiled the T cell repertoires of under 700 subjects by immunosequencing and related them to cytomegalovirus serostatus. In addition to the first cohort of about 650 subjects, a separate validation cohort of 120 different subjects was used. To predict cytomegalovirus infection status, the study combined high-throughput TCR immunosequencing, statistical association of individual TCRs with disease status, and machine learning. In a later analysis, previously published TCR beta repertoires from 600 to 850 donors were re-analyzed and high-resolution HLA genotyping was added so that TCR occurrence patterns could be studied. Rather than drawing on any new phenotypic data, the later analysis identified candidate immune exposures from TCR beta sequences and the way those sequences occurred across donors. An earlier analysis of several hundred of the donors used high-throughput TCR beta sequencing to judge whether each TCR beta V gene segment behaved as functional or pseudogenic. Donor age, sex, ethnicity and CMV serostatus were collected together with the repertoire data. In a later genetic analysis, genome-wide SNP genotypes for about three fifths of the roughly 670 donors were used, and that subset was treated as a discovery cohort. Every discovery cohort repertoire had been produced on one sequencing platform. Both class I and class II loci were covered by HLA typing, at four-digit resolution. The number of typed donors differed by locus: roughly 629-630 for A, B, C, DRB1 and DQB1; some 540 for DQA1; over 600 for DPA1; and around 450 for DPB1. Because of strong linkage in the cohort, five DR-DQ haplotypes were treated as single units for association and clustering. Among some 410 genotyped donors of the cohort, an average of approximately 240,000 unique TCR beta nucleotide sequences were sequenced per donor, roughly 18% of them non-productive. Broad study findings and their caveats: A cluster of highly shared sequence variants was judged likely to be a technical artifact of the sequencing pipeline. A further reported finding was that TCR beta sequences accurately predicted the HLA-A and HLA-B alleles for most subjects in the first cohort. In a later analysis, TCR association rates were found to vary across HLA loci, with the most associated TCRs seen for DRB1 alleles and the fewest for HLA-C alleles. Linkage disequilibrium might explain the correlated functional status among segregating V segments, but an unknown experimental factor could not be excluded. According to a later analysis, most CMV-associated TCR beta chains appeared to be HLA-restricted, and the HLA associations seemed to be driven largely by CMV exposure. In a later analysis, HLA-associated TCR beta chains were found to be more clonally expanded and to have lower generation probabilities than equally common non-associated chains. Because the 87-base-pair reads could not distinguish some IMGT-functional V segments, including TRBV6-2 and TRBV6-3, those segments were excluded. At a false discovery rate of 0.05, a later analysis linked approximately 18,000 TCR beta sequences to specific HLA alleles. Some 15 rarely observed V segments, including chromosome 9 orphons, were excluded from the earlier analysis of 550 to 700 of the donors because counts were too low. According to the authors, the approach could potentially be generalized to other disease states and immunological phenotypes. A later genetic analysis reported fewer N-insertions in productive TCRs among donors in an Asian-associated ancestry cluster than the 666-donor mean. According to a later analysis, parvovirus B19, influenza, CMV and Epstein-Barr virus appeared linked to several top co-occurrence clusters. An association between a missense DCLRE1C variant and V-gene and J-gene trimming of TCR beta chains was found in a later genetic analysis and replicated in an independent cohort. Presence/absence analyses assumed roughly uniform sequencing depth across donors, an assumption that may not hold. Only TCR beta chains were sequenced in this cohort, and the absence of alpha or paired-chain data limited detectable features. Broadly in line with IMGT annotations, most TCR beta V segments showed up in productive rearrangements about 90% or about 30% of the time in an earlier analysis of several hundred of the donors. CMV serostatus was the only immune exposure information available for the cohort. In vitro tests confirmed that a few of the cytomegalovirus-associated TCR beta chains recognize cytomegalovirus antigens. The classifier was reported to diagnose cytomegalovirus status with high specificity and sensitivity in both the original cohort and the validation cohort. Because HLA typing was missing for some donors at each locus, association tests included only the typed subset. Most TCR sequences were observed very rarely across donors, whereas some public TCRs were present in many individuals. When HLA alleles, especially DR and DQ, strongly co-occurred, attributing TCR associations to individual alleles was difficult. The study listed approximately 150 TCR beta chains as associated with cytomegalovirus.

Turning to this clone: Its binding antigen is unknown.

Library creation used the immunoSEQ multiplex PCR assay. For the multiplex PCR, a mixture combining 60 forward primers for TCR Vbeta segments and 13 reverse primers for TCR Jbeta segments was used. Amplification of the CDR3 region of rearranged TCR beta genes was performed with a multiplex PCR assay on genomic DNA. The Illumina HiSeq System was used to sequence the amplified TCR beta libraries as 87-base-pair reads. In the paper's pipeline: Across the 670 or so repertoires, a later analysis counted 60 million to 90 million unique TCR beta chains, roughly 11 million of which were shared by at least two donors. Raw reads were error-corrected and collapsed into unique sequences by a nearest-neighbor algorithm in which closely related sequences were merged to remove PCR and sequencing errors. V, D and J gene segments were assigned by aligning CDR3 sequences to IMGT reference sequences. For a sequence to be retained, a match of at least six nucleotides to both a V gene segment and a J gene segment was required. A rearrangement was called productive if the CDR3 had no stop codons and remained in frame with V and J, and every other rearrangement was called non-productive. CDR3 was defined by IMGT convention, running from the second conserved V-encoded cysteine to the conserved J-encoded phenylalanine. The earlier analysis of 500 to 600 of the donors excluded sequences that lacked an unambiguous match to a single V gene segment. An earlier analysis of about 590 of the donors classified V segments as functional when productive rearrangements were above 56.7% and as segregating when the standard deviation between donors was above 5%. A statistical classification framework was developed to diagnose cytomegalovirus status using the catalog of TCR beta chain sequences. V and J gene assignment, in a later analysis, came from comparing TCR nucleotide sequences with IMGT/GENE-DB human TR gene sequences. The TCRdist pipeline was used in a later analysis to assign CDR3 sequences and most-parsimonious VDJ recombination scenarios. In a later analysis, each TCR beta chain was defined by its CDR3 amino acid sequence together with its V-gene family, and reads lacking a unique V-gene family were excluded. As a way to deal with suspected cross-contamination and a sequencing artifact, a later analysis dropped approximately 570 nucleotide sequences that were highly shared and had low generation probability. A later analysis calculated a clonal expansion index for each public chain from normalized within-repertoire ranks of inferred template counts. A later analysis computed generation probabilities with a VDJ recombination model fitted to out-of-frame rearrangements, and checked the results against IGoR. In a later analysis, TCR-TCR, TCR-HLA and TCR-CMV co-occurrence was scored with hypergeometric tests, and a repertoire-size bias correction was applied to TCR pairs. To estimate false discovery rates, a later analysis permuted the HLA or CMV assignments 20 times. In a later analysis, co-occurring TCRs were grouped using DBSCAN, and TCRdist sequence similarity was added for clustering within HLA-allele-positive subsets. Repertoires with fewer than 30,000 or more than 120,000 public chains were left out of co-occurrence clustering, as were five repertoires with anomalous nucleotide sharing. TCRdb stores this immuneACCESS table with in-frame sequences only. Part of the clones is absent; in the studies checked, under half of the shortfall reflects unresolved V genes, and no reason is known for the rest. D and trimming were read from the DNA, whereas the V and J calls and clone size are those reported in that table. The sample table includes about 130,000 clones. Around 1.6% of the sample is in the top ten clones.

The junction shows trimming of 3 bases on V and 2 bases on J, plus 8 bases between the germline ends. As encoded in the germline V gene, CDR1 is MDHEN while CDR2 is SYDVKM. Including the terminal cysteine and phenylalanine, the CDR3 comprises 13 residues. Only CDR3 DNA is held: 39 bases, read in frame from base 1. The cohort consisted of 670 or so healthy bone marrow donors. Cohort members were all nominally healthy when sampled, although unrecorded immune exposures were likely present. The donor tested CMV seronegative and was one of the 352 seronegative cohort members. Each donor provided a peripheral blood sample, and peripheral blood mononuclear cells were used for TCR beta sequencing. Genomic DNA was extracted from the blood cell samples with the Qiagen DNeasy Blood Extraction Kit.

The sequenced sample was PBMCs. The TCR sequence derives from a man aged 18 to 35 in good health and CMV-seronegative. The receptor chain draws on TRBV28 and TRBJ2-7; the D gene is unclear. The DNA sequence reads TGTGCCAGCAGTTTTCTAAATCCCTACGAGCAGTACTTC. It is translated as CASSFLNPYEQYF.